The 8 T cell receptor beta chains reported below all come from one sample, sequenced in a study of T-cell reconstitution after alpha-beta-depleted transplantation in children. Library preparation (for TCRbeta) was performed with unique molecular identifiers. TCRdb itself ran the PCR reads through MiXCR, one entry per CDR3 protein. This sample has 150,000 to 250,000 distinct CDR3 sequences, with about 14% found just once. Here the sequenced sample was PBMCs from the stem cell graft donor, taken from the stem cell graft. All receptors come from a human donor who donated a stem cell graft to a child with acute lymphoblastic leukemia.

This clonotype came up many times. The gene calls are TRBV10-2 and TRBJ2-1, with 9 positions matching TRBD2. CDR1 and CDR2 (germline): WSHSY, SAAADI. CDR3 length: 17 residues. V was clipped by 6 bases and J by 2 bases; unmatched bases: 11. The CDR3 region is CASRLTLAGVTYNEQFF. CDR3 nucleotides: TGCGCCAGCAGACTCACTTTAGCGGGAGTGACCTACAATGAGCAGTTCTTC.

This clonotype came up many times. The V call is TRBV20-1, the J call TRBJ2-3; D uncertain. The CDR3 is made up of 13 amino acids. Germline assignment: CDR1 DFQATT and CDR2 SNEGSKA (reference sequence). V lost 1 base, J lost 4 bases, and 9 bases lay in between. The CDR3 region is CSARVLGADTQYF. The CDR3 DNA reads TGCAGTGCTAGAGTTCTTGGAGCAGATACGCAGTATTTT.

The sample holds many counts of this clonotype. This sequence joins TRBV5-1 and TRBJ2-2; tentative D call: TRBD2 (5 bases). The CDR3 sequence is 15 residues long. From germline, CDR1 is SGHRS and CDR2 YFSETQ. V was clipped by 2 bases and J by 1 base, with 9 bases between them. The CDR3, as DNA: TGCGCCAGCAGCTTTGACTACCTGAACACCGGGGAGCTGTTTTTT. Its protein is CASSFDYLNTGELFF.

This clonotype was found many times. V usage is TRBV7-9 and J usage is TRBJ2-1; the D gene could be TRBD1 or TRBD2 (5 bases each). The CDR3 totals 12 residues. The germline V gene encodes CDR1 SEHNR and CDR2 FQNEAQ (reference sequence). The V and J ends lost 5 bases and 5 bases respectively, with 7 bases between them. The chain's CDR3 is CASSPGHNEQFF. In DNA, the CDR3 is TGTGCCAGCAGCCCGGGACACAATGAGCAGTTCTTC.

This clonotype came up many times. The rearrangement joins TRBV18 to TRBJ2-3; D remains ambiguous. CDR3 length: 14 residues. V was clipped by 0 bases and J by 4 bases, with 8 bases between them. The germline gives CDR1 KGHSH, CDR2 LQKENI. The CDR3 DNA reads TGTGCCAGCTCACCACCAGGCGACCCAGATACGCAGTATTTT. It codes for CASSPPGDPDTQYF.

The table lists this clonotype with many counts. V is TRBV20-1 and J is TRBJ1-2, with D unclear. CDR3 length: 15 amino acids. Trimming removed 3 bases from V and 2 bases from J, with 16 bases in between. The germline gives CDR1 DFQATT, CDR2 SNEGSKA (reference sequence). The DNA of the CDR3 is TGCAGTGCTAGTTTTAGCCCGATTTCCAACTATGGCTACACCTTC. This translates into CSASFSPISNYGYTF.

The table lists this clonotype with many counts. The chain joins TRBV20-1 to TRBJ2-5, with D possibly being TRBD1 (6 bases). Germline V gene data show CDR1 as DFQATT and CDR2 as SNEGSKA (reference sequence). The CDR3 sequence is 15 residues long. V was cut by 5 bases and J by 0 bases, with 16 bases left in between. The CDR3 DNA reads TGCAGTGCTGACACAGGGACCTCGTACCAAGAGACCCAGTACTTC. This codes for CSADTGTSYQETQYF.

As concerns this clonotype: A much larger clone lies a single base off, so this may be a read error. The rearrangement uses TRBV20-1 and TRBJ1-2, with a weak D call TRBD1 (5 bases). This CDR3 region has 14 residues. V shed 7 bases and J shed 0 bases, with 15 bases lying between them. Germline V gene sequence: CDR1 DFQATT, CDR2 SNEGSKA (reference sequence). CDR3 amino acids: CSGGGTVANYGYTF. The CDR3 nucleotides are TGCAGTGGTGGGGGGACGGTGGCTAACTATGGCTACACCTTC.